This passage covers 13 T cell receptor beta chains from one sample sequenced in a study of regulatory T cells in long-lasting Graves disease. TCR beta libraries were built with iRepertoire HTBI primers and Arm-PCR of CDR3 regions. MiXCR, run by TCRdb on the multiplex PCR reads, gives a single entry per CDR3 protein. The table lists 350,000 to 450,000 distinct CDR3 sequences, 16% of them singletons. Regarding time point: newly diagnosed GD, antithyroid drugs for less than 3 months. Following extraction of RNA from PBMCs, that RNA was used to make the TCR library. These sequences were also reported in another study, on T cells in Graves' hyperthyroidism and ophthalmopathy.

The specimen was peripheral blood mononuclear cells (PBMCs), collected at new diagnosis, from a patient treated with antithyroid drugs. These receptors were obtained from a man in his forties with Graves disease.

In its sample, this clonotype was seen many times. The rearrangement uses TRBV7-6 and TRBJ2-3; 8 nucleotides align to TRBD1. The CDR3 totals 14 residues. Germline assignment: CDR1 SGHVS and CDR2 FNYEAQ. Trimming took 5 bases from V and 4 from J; bases not matched to a gene: 5. The CDR3 reads CASSQDRVPDTQYF. The CDR3 DNA reads as TGTGCCAGCAGCCAGGACAGGGTCCCAGATACGCAGTATTTT.

This chain uses TRBV20-1 with TRBJ2-4; 13 bases align to TRBD2. Per the germline V gene, CDR1 is DFQATT and CDR2 is SNEGSKA (reference sequence). The CDR3 contains 18 residues. Trimming cost V 0 bases and J 0 bases; bases outside gene matches: 5. CDR3 sequence (DNA): TGCAGTGCTAGAGAAACTAGCGGGGGGGTCCTAGCCAAAAACATTCAGTACTTC. Encoded protein: CSARETSGGVLAKNIQYF.

Ten or more counts support this clonotype. The chain combines TRBV29-1 with TRBJ1-1, with D tentatively TRBD1 (6 bases). V lost 4 bases and J lost 3, with 12 bases in between. Germline V CDR1 and CDR2: SQVTM, ANQGSEA. The CDR3 contains 13 residues. CDR3 sequence: CSVATGLHTEAFF. The DNA for the CDR3 is TGCAGCGTTGCTACAGGGTTGCACACTGAAGCTTTCTTT.

The chain links TRBV3-1 to TRBJ2-3; TRBD2 matches at 7 bases. The CDR3 is 15 amino acids. V lost 4 bases and J lost 6; bases outside the gene matches: 10. Germline CDR1 reads LGHDT; CDR2 reads YNNKEL (reference sequence). CDR3 amino acids: CASSPSGLVDDTQYF. The CDR3 DNA reads TGTGCCAGCAGCCCTAGCGGACTAGTTGACGATACGCAGTATTTT.

V gene TRBV6-2 or TRBV6-3 combines with J gene TRBJ2-5; D is ambiguous. Germline CDR1 and CDR2: MNHEY and SVGEGT. V was trimmed by 6 bases and J by 1 base, leaving 12 bases between them. This CDR3 is 14 amino acids long. The CDR3 loop reads CASSSLDTQETQYF. In DNA form, the CDR3 reads TGTGCCAGCAGCTCCCTCGACACCCAAGAGACCCAGTACTTC.

This clonotype showed up just a few times. This rearrangement joins TRBV20-1 to TRBJ1-1; no clear D. The length of the CDR3 is 12 residues. The germline CDR1 and CDR2 sequences are DFQATT and SNEGSKA (reference sequence). V dropped 4 bases and J dropped 2 bases, with 8 bases sitting between them. CDR3 in DNA: TGCAGTGCTAAGGACTTAAACACTGAAGCTTTCTTT. Protein product: CSAKDLNTEAFF.

The chain links TRBV30 to TRBJ1-1; possibly TRBD1 for D (5 bases). CDR3 size: 15 residues. Germline values: CDR1 GTSNPN, CDR2 SVGIG (reference sequence). Trimming shortened V by 0 bases and J by 3 bases, and 14 bases separated the two germline ends. CDR3 in DNA: TGTGCCTGGAGTGTAGGGTATGGGGGATACACTGAAGCTTTCTTT. This encodes CAWSVGYGGYTEAFF.

This clonotype has just a few counts. This clone may be a read error of a much larger clone one base away. The chain recombines TRBV28 with TRBJ2-1; the D gene could be TRBD1 or TRBD2 (6 bases each). The CDR3 contains 16 residues. Germline assignment: CDR1 MDHEN and CDR2 SYDVKM. The CDR3 nucleotides are TGTGCCAGCAGTTCGATCGGAGGAGGGGGGATCAATGTGCAGTTCTTC. It is translated as CASSSIGGGGINVQFF.

In its sample, this clonotype was seen many times. This chain connects TRBV20-1 to TRBJ2-5; D uncertain. The germline gives CDR1 DFQATT, CDR2 SNEGSKA (reference sequence). The V end lost 2 bases, the J end lost 5 bases, and 12 bases lay between the germline ends. CDR3 size: 13 residues. In DNA, the CDR3 is TGCAGTGCTAGACGGCTGTTTAAGGAGACCCAGTACTTC. It specifies CSARRLFKETQYF.

The chain employs TRBV27 and TRBJ2-2, with TRBD2 identical over 8 bases. J lost 4 bases, V lost 6 bases, and 10 bases had no gene match. Per germline, CDR1 MNHEY and CDR2 SMNVEV (reference sequence). The CDR3 spans 16 residues. This chain's CDR3 is CASRPTPGLVTGELFF. The CDR3 DNA follows: TGTGCCAGCAGGCCTACGCCGGGACTAGTCACCGGGGAGCTGTTTTTT.

This clonotype was seen ten or more times. The V and J genes are TRBV10-3 and TRBJ2-5; D remains unclear. V lost 6 bases and J lost 0, with 8 bases in between. CDR1 is ENHRY, CDR2 SYGVKD, per germline. This CDR3 region has 13 residues. This CDR3 reads CAIRDLNQETQYF. The CDR3 DNA is TGTGCCATCAGGGACCTGAACCAAGAGACCCAGTACTTC.

This clonotype was found many times. The chain couples TRBV11-2 to TRBJ2-5, with D perhaps matching TRBD2 (6 bases). In germline, CDR1 is SGHAT, CDR2 FQNNGV. V dropped 5 bases and J dropped 4 bases, with 14 bases sitting between them. The CDR3 has 14 residues. Here the CDR3 reads CASSPGVVVETQYF. The CDR3 nucleotides are TGTGCCAGCAGCCCGGGGGTAGTAGTAGAGACCCAGTACTTC.

This clonotype occurred many times. This chain connects TRBV30 to TRBJ1-1; unclear D gene. V lost 2 bases to trimming and J lost 8 bases, with 12 bases between them. The CDR3 totals 12 residues. Germline-derived CDR1 and CDR2 are GTSNPN and SVGIG (reference sequence). The CDR3 spells CAWSPSGSEAFF. The DNA for the CDR3 is TGTGCCTGGAGTCCATCAGGCTCCGAAGCTTTCTTT.